This is a list of T cell receptor beta chains from one sample in a study of a mutant IDH1 vaccine in newly diagnosed glioma. TCRdb keeps only in-frame clones here, not all; method: immunoSEQ multiplex PCR. The table records about 110,000 clones, approximately 87% of them present only once. These TCRs are of unknown antigen specificity. The specimen was PBMCs, collected from a glioma patient whose treatment included an IDH1 peptide vaccine. All receptors come from a woman in her forties or fifties with glioma. Each CDR3 is given with its conserved first and last residue. The order of the fields is D gene, V gene, J gene, clone size, CDR3 protein, CDR3 DNA. The D gene is left open where the match is weak. Rows give clone size only sometimes, using once, few, many, or a class for an expanded clone.

NA,TRBV20-1,TRBJ1-4,NA,CSAGEAEKLFF,TGCAGTGCAGGGGAGGCTGAAAAACTGTTTTTT
NA,TRBV7-9,TRBJ2-4,NA,CASSLVRPAVAKNIQYF,TGTGCCAGCAGCTTAGTTAGGCCAGCCGTAGCCAAAAACATTCAGTACTTC
NA,TRBV5-1,TRBJ2-3,NA,CASSLGGSTDTQYF,TGCGCCAGCAGCTTGGGTGGGAGCACAGATACGCAGTATTTT
NA,TRBV6-1,TRBJ1-1,NA,CAISDPRGGKNTEAFF,TGTGCCATCAGTGACCCTAGGGGAGGGAAGAACACTGAAGCTTTCTTT
NA,TRBV6-5,TRBJ2-7,NA,CASRDSHEQYF,TGTGCCAGCAGGGACAGCCACGAGCAGTACTTC
TRBD1,TRBV6-5,TRBJ2-7,NA,CASRQGQGAWEQYF,TGTGCCAGCAGACAGGGACAGGGGGCGTGGGAGCAGTACTTC
TRBD1,TRBV9,TRBJ2-1,NA,CASSQGAGNEQFF,TGTGCCAGCAGCCAGGGGGCTGGCAATGAGCAGTTCTTC
TRBD1,TRBV13,TRBJ2-5,NA,CASSTTGQGNKQYF,TGTGCCAGCAGCACTACGGGACAGGGAAATAAGCAGTACTTC
NA,TRBV18,TRBJ2-7,NA,CASSSANSGEQYF,TGTGCCAGCTCATCAGCGAACTCGGGCGAGCAGTACTTC
NA,TRBV29-1,TRBJ1-5,NA,CSVQGNNQPQHF,TGCAGCGTTCAGGGCAACAATCAGCCCCAGCATTTT
TRBD1,TRBV28,TRBJ2-7,NA,CASSLSGEGTGVSYEQYF,TGTGCCAGCAGTTTATCTGGGGAAGGGACAGGGGTGTCCTACGAGCAGTACTTC
NA,TRBV6-1,TRBJ2-7,NA,CASSEGVESQYF,TGTGCCAGCAGTGAAGGGGTAGAAAGCCAGTACTTC
TRBD2,TRBV6-5,TRBJ2-7,NA,CASSYSMGGYEQYF,TGTGCCAGCAGTTACTCGATGGGGGGGTACGAGCAGTACTTC
NA,TRBV30,TRBJ2-5,NA,CACLPGGSQETQYF,TGTGCCTGCCTCCCCGGGGGAAGCCAAGAGACCCAGTACTTC
NA,TRBV28,TRBJ1-1,NA,CASNQNTEAFF,TGTGCCAGCAACCAGAACACTGAAGCTTTCTTT
TRBD1,TRBV7-8,TRBJ1-5,NA,CASSAGTGGGQPQHF,TGTGCCAGCAGCGCCGGGACAGGGGGCGGTCAGCCCCAGCATTTT
TRBD1,TRBV19,TRBJ1-3,NA,CASSIGDRGGNTIYF,TGTGCCAGTAGTATCGGGGACAGGGGCGGAAACACCATATATTTT
TRBD1,TRBV5-1,TRBJ2-7,NA,CASSFRQGAHYEQYF,TGCGCCAGCAGCTTCCGACAGGGGGCACACTACGAGCAGTACTTC
TRBD2,TRBV4-2,TRBJ2-5,NA,CASSQEGPGRRGETQYF,TGTGCCAGCAGCCAAGAAGGTCCCGGGAGGCGGGGGGAGACCCAGTACTTC
NA,TRBV20-1,TRBJ2-5,NA,CSASNQETQYF,TGCAGTGCTAGTAACCAAGAGACCCAGTACTTC
NA,TRBV9,TRBJ2-2,NA,CASSVGISNTGELFF,TGTGCCAGCAGCGTAGGGATCAGTAACACCGGGGAGCTGTTTTTT
NA,TRBV4-2,TRBJ1-2,NA,CASSQERNRNYGYTF,TGTGCCAGCAGCCAAGAGAGGAACAGGAACTATGGCTACACCTTC
NA,TRBV10-2,TRBJ2-1,NA,CASSESRLSSYNEQFF,TGCGCCAGCAGTGAGTCGAGACTCAGCTCCTACAATGAGCAGTTCTTC
TRBD1,TRBV7-3,TRBJ2-7,NA,CASSCRQGESYEQYF,TGTGCCAGCAGTTGTCGACAGGGGGAGTCCTACGAGCAGTACTTC
NA,TRBV7-9,TRBJ2-3,NA,CASSSRIGGGTDTQYF,TGTGCCAGCAGCTCCCGGATCGGGGGAGGAACAGATACGCAGTATTTT
NA,TRBV2,TRBJ2-7,NA,CASVQGPYEQYF,TGTGCCAGCGTTCAGGGACCCTACGAGCAGTACTTC
NA,TRBV6-5,TRBJ1-2,NA,CASSYSTGGYGYTF,TGTGCCAGCAGTTACTCGACCGGGGGCTATGGCTACACCTTC
NA,TRBV28,TRBJ1-3,NA,CASSLPRSSYTIYF,TGTGCCAGCAGTTTACCAAGGAGCAGCTACACCATATATTTT
NA,TRBV4-1,TRBJ2-5,NA,CASSQDRDRVGQTQYF,TGCGCCAGCAGCCAAGATCGAGACCGGGTCGGGCAGACCCAGTACTTC
TRBD1,TRBV5-4,TRBJ1-1,NA,CASSVNRGQAEAFF,TGTGCCAGCAGCGTCAACAGGGGTCAGGCTGAAGCTTTCTTT
NA,TRBV10-2,TRBJ2-7,once,CASRDLADEQYF,TGCGCCAGCCGGGACCTCGCCGACGAGCAGTACTTC
TRBD1,TRBV9,TRBJ2-1,NA,CASSVAFGTGVHEQFF,TGTGCCAGCAGCGTAGCCTTCGGGACAGGGGTACATGAGCAGTTCTTC
NA,TRBV6-1,TRBJ1-5,few,CASSVGSASNQPQHF,TGTGCCAGCAGTGTTGGGTCAGCTAGCAATCAGCCCCAGCATTTT
TRBD1,TRBV12-5,TRBJ1-5,NA,CASAPPGGYSNQPQHF,TGTGCTAGTGCGCCGCCAGGGGGTTATAGCAATCAGCCCCAGCATTTT
NA,TRBV5-4,TRBJ2-3,NA,CASSLEGQGTDTQYF,TGTGCCAGCAGCTTGGAAGGGCAGGGCACAGATACGCAGTATTTT
TRBD1,TRBV27,TRBJ2-5,NA,CASSSIDRVQETQYF,TGTGCCAGCAGTTCCATCGACAGGGTTCAGGAGACCCAGTACTTC
NA,TRBV7-2,TRBJ1-3,NA,CASSPRHDSGNTIYF,TGTGCCAGCAGCCCCCGGCACGACTCTGGAAACACCATATATTTT